This T cell receptor beta chain was captured by sequencing in a study of HIV-infected patients and healthy controls. MiXCR, applied by TCRdb to the 5' RACE reads, yields one record per CDR3 protein. The sample consists of about 64,000 distinct CDR3 sequences, 15% to 20% of them appearing once. This clonotype was recorded at least ten times. Trimming stripped 0 bases from V and 3 bases from J, with 8 bases between. From germline, CDR1 is ENHRY and CDR2 SYGVKD. The CDR3 sequence is 14 residues long. The source material was CD4+ T cells from blood. The chain joins TRBV10-3 to TRBJ1-1, with a weak D call TRBD1 (6 bases). This sequence was found in a human donor in good health. CDR3 residues: CAISESRTDTEAFF. Written as DNA, the CDR3 is TGTGCCATCAGTGAGTCGAGGACAGACACTGAAGCTTTCTTT.